The rows below give T cell receptor beta chains drawn from one sample of a study of T cell changes during pregnancy in multiple sclerosis. Method: immunoSEQ multiplex PCR; TCRdb's copy keeps in-frame clones and lacks some. The table records about 76,000 clones, just over 90% of them present only once. Sequenced here: peripheral blood, sampled in the second trimester of pregnancy. The source of these receptors is a female donor with multiple sclerosis, enrolled in a pregnancy study. Each CDR3 is given with its conserved first and last residue. A D gene is named only where the DNA matches it firmly. The size field is filled for only some rows; it gives once, few, many or a size class.

D gene: TRBD1
V gene: TRBV27
clone size: NA
J gene: TRBJ1-6
CDR3 DNA: TGTGCCAGCAGTTCCCAGGGGGCTCCCTCACCCCTCCACTTT
CDR3 protein: CASSSQGAPSPLHF

D gene: NA
V gene: TRBV9
clone size: NA
J gene: TRBJ2-1
CDR3 DNA: TGTGCCAGCAGCGAGTTTGGACTTTTCTACAATGAGCAGTTCTTC
CDR3 protein: CASSEFGLFYNEQFF

D gene: TRBD2
V gene: TRBV7-9
clone size: NA
J gene: TRBJ2-5
CDR3 DNA: TGTGCCAGCAGCTTAGGCGGACTAGCGGGGAGTGAGACCCAGTACTTC
CDR3 protein: CASSLGGLAGSETQYF

D gene: NA
V gene: TRBV4-1
clone size: NA
J gene: TRBJ2-3
CDR3 DNA: TGCGCCAGCAGCCAAGGACTACCTAGCACAGATACGCAGTATTTT
CDR3 protein: CASSQGLPSTDTQYF

D gene: NA
V gene: TRBV10-2
clone size: NA
J gene: TRBJ1-5
CDR3 DNA: TGCGCCAGCAGGGGCGCTAATCAGCCCCAGCATTTT
CDR3 protein: CASRGANQPQHF

D gene: TRBD1
V gene: TRBV9
clone size: NA
J gene: TRBJ2-3
CDR3 DNA: TGTGCCAGCAGCGGGCCTGTGGACAGGTTCACAGATACGCAGTATTTT
CDR3 protein: CASSGPVDRFTDTQYF

D gene: NA
V gene: TRBV27
clone size: NA
J gene: TRBJ1-2
CDR3 DNA: TGTGCCAGCAGTTTGGGGCCTTTCTATGGCTACACCTTC
CDR3 protein: CASSLGPFYGYTF

D gene: TRBD1
V gene: TRBV5-1
clone size: NA
J gene: TRBJ2-6
CDR3 DNA: TGCGCCAGCAGCTTGGGGTTCGGGTCAGGGGGCGCATTCTCTGGGGCCAACGTCCTGACTTTC
CDR3 protein: CASSLGFGSGGAFSGANVLTF

D gene: NA
V gene: TRBV11-2
clone size: NA
J gene: TRBJ1-4
CDR3 DNA: TGTGCCAGCAGCGCCTTGGGAGGGGAGTTGACTAATGAAAAACTGTTTTTT
CDR3 protein: CASSALGGELTNEKLFF

D gene: NA
V gene: TRBV9
clone size: NA
J gene: TRBJ1-1
CDR3 DNA: TGTGCCAGCAGCGTAGAGAGGACAGACCTTGAAGGCACTGAAGCTTTCTTT
CDR3 protein: CASSVERTDLEGTEAFF

D gene: TRBD2
V gene: TRBV7-9
clone size: NA
J gene: TRBJ2-2
CDR3 DNA: TGTGCCAGTAAGCCAAGGGGACTAGAGGGCACCGGGGAGCTGTTTTTT
CDR3 protein: CASKPRGLEGTGELFF

D gene: NA
V gene: TRBV18
clone size: NA
J gene: TRBJ1-1
CDR3 DNA: TGTGCCAGCTCACCAGACACCCTGAACACTGAAGCTTTCTTT
CDR3 protein: CASSPDTLNTEAFF

D gene: TRBD1
V gene: TRBV7-8
clone size: NA
J gene: TRBJ1-4
CDR3 DNA: TGTGCCAGCAGCATTCACAGGGGGCCTATTGAAAAACTGTTTTTT
CDR3 protein: CASSIHRGPIEKLFF

D gene: TRBD1
V gene: TRBV6-5
clone size: once
J gene: TRBJ1-1
CDR3 DNA: TGTGCCAGCAGTTATGGACAGGGGGCGTGGCAATTCTTT
CDR3 protein: CASSYGQGAWQFF

D gene: TRBD1
V gene: TRBV6-1
clone size: NA
J gene: TRBJ2-7
CDR3 DNA: TGTGCCAGCAGTACGACAGGGGGTAGCCTCGAGCAGTACTTC
CDR3 protein: CASSTTGGSLEQYF

D gene: NA
V gene: TRBV21-1
clone size: NA
J gene: TRBJ1-2
CDR3 DNA: TGTGCCAGCAGCAACGGAGATCGCCGATTCGATGGACAGGGAGGTTCGGGCTACACCTTC
CDR3 protein: CASSNGDRRFDGQGGSGYTF

D gene: NA
V gene: TRBV7-9
clone size: NA
J gene: TRBJ1-6
CDR3 DNA: TGTGCCAGCAGCGTACAGGCCGAAGTTTCACCCCTCCACTTT
CDR3 protein: CASSVQAEVSPLHF

D gene: TRBD2
V gene: TRBV29-1
clone size: NA
J gene: TRBJ2-5
CDR3 DNA: TGCAGCGTTGAAGATCGGCCAGCGGGGGCACCAGAGACCCAGTACTTC
CDR3 protein: CSVEDRPAGAPETQYF

D gene: TRBD1
V gene: TRBV6-5
clone size: NA
J gene: TRBJ1-2
CDR3 DNA: TGTGCCAGCATGACAGGACAGGGTTTAGGCTACACCTTC
CDR3 protein: CASMTGQGLGYTF

D gene: TRBD2
V gene: TRBV2
clone size: NA
J gene: TRBJ2-7
CDR3 DNA: TGTGCCAGCACTCCCCCTGTCGGACTAGCGGGGGGGTGGAATAGCTACGAGCAGTACTTC
CDR3 protein: CASTPPVGLAGGWNSYEQYF

D gene: TRBD1
V gene: TRBV6-5
clone size: few
J gene: TRBJ1-1
CDR3 DNA: TGTGCCAGCAGTTGGGGGACAGAGAATGAAGCTTTCTTT
CDR3 protein: CASSWGTENEAFF

D gene: TRBD2
V gene: TRBV13
clone size: NA
J gene: TRBJ2-1
CDR3 DNA: TGTGCCAGCAAGACTAGCGGGGTGTTTTTTGAGCAGTTCTTC
CDR3 protein: CASKTSGVFFEQFF

D gene: NA
V gene: TRBV9
clone size: NA
J gene: TRBJ1-1
CDR3 DNA: TGTGCCAGCAGCCCAGGCCTCAACACTGAAGCTTTCTTT
CDR3 protein: CASSPGLNTEAFF

D gene: NA
V gene: TRBV29-1
clone size: NA
J gene: TRBJ2-2
CDR3 DNA: TGCAGCGTTTCGACTCCTTACTTGAGCACCGGGGAGCTGTTTTTT
CDR3 protein: CSVSTPYLSTGELFF

D gene: NA
V gene: TRBV4-2
clone size: NA
J gene: TRBJ2-7
CDR3 DNA: TGTGCCAGCAGCCAAGACAGGGGAACCTACGAGCAGTACTTC
CDR3 protein: CASSQDRGTYEQYF

D gene: NA
V gene: TRBV19
clone size: NA
J gene: TRBJ2-1
CDR3 DNA: TGTGCCAGTAGCAAAGAGGGCGGGTACAATGAGCAGTTCTTC
CDR3 protein: CASSKEGGYNEQFF

D gene: NA
V gene: TRBV5-6
clone size: few
J gene: TRBJ1-1
CDR3 DNA: TGTGCCAGCAGCGGCGGGGCTGAAGCTTTCTTT
CDR3 protein: CASSGGAEAFF

D gene: NA
V gene: TRBV6-1
clone size: NA
J gene: TRBJ1-1
CDR3 DNA: TGTGCCAGCATCATAGGGGTGAACACTGAAGCTTTCTTT
CDR3 protein: CASIIGVNTEAFF

D gene: TRBD1
V gene: TRBV29-1
clone size: NA
J gene: TRBJ2-7
CDR3 DNA: TGCAGCGTTGACACCGGGACAGCCGGCCACGAGCAGTACTTC
CDR3 protein: CSVDTGTAGHEQYF

D gene: TRBD1
V gene: TRBV2
clone size: NA
J gene: TRBJ1-2
CDR3 DNA: TGTGCCAGCAGTGCCGACAGGGGGCGCTTCGGTGGCTACACCTTC
CDR3 protein: CASSADRGRFGGYTF

D gene: TRBD2
V gene: TRBV5-5
clone size: NA
J gene: TRBJ2-7
CDR3 DNA: TGTGCCAGCAGCTTCTGGGGGGGGGAGCAGTACTTC
CDR3 protein: CASSFWGGEQYF

D gene: TRBD1
V gene: TRBV5-8
clone size: NA
J gene: TRBJ1-5
CDR3 DNA: TGTGCCAGCAGCTTGTATCAGGGACAGGGGAGTCGTAGCAATCAGCCCCAGCATTTT
CDR3 protein: CASSLYQGQGSRSNQPQHF

D gene: NA
V gene: TRBV19
clone size: NA
J gene: TRBJ1-5
CDR3 DNA: TGTGCCAGTGGGGGGGTTCAGCCCCAGCATTTT
CDR3 protein: CASGGVQPQHF

D gene: TRBD1
V gene: TRBV15
clone size: once
J gene: TRBJ1-6
CDR3 DNA: TGTGCCACCAGCAGAGTTATGGACAGGGTTTCACCCCTCCACTTT
CDR3 protein: CATSRVMDRVSPLHF

D gene: NA
V gene: TRBV12-5
clone size: NA
J gene: TRBJ2-1
CDR3 DNA: TGTGCTAGTGGTTTAGACGGCGGTTACAATGAGCAGTTCTTC
CDR3 protein: CASGLDGGYNEQFF

D gene: TRBD1
V gene: TRBV11-3
clone size: NA
J gene: TRBJ2-6
CDR3 DNA: TGTGCCAGCAGCCAGGGACAGGGAAGGACTGGGGCCAACGTCCTGACTTTC
CDR3 protein: CASSQGQGRTGANVLTF

D gene: TRBD1
V gene: TRBV18
clone size: NA
J gene: TRBJ1-1
CDR3 DNA: TGTGCCAGTTCTACAGGGGGGAACACTGAAGCTTTCTTT
CDR3 protein: CASSTGGNTEAFF

D gene: NA
V gene: TRBV6-1
clone size: once
J gene: TRBJ2-7
CDR3 DNA: TGTGCCAGCAGTGGTGGGGGCAGTTCCTACGAGCAGTACTTC
CDR3 protein: CASSGGGSSYEQYF

D gene: NA
V gene: TRBV2
clone size: NA
J gene: TRBJ1-1
CDR3 DNA: TGTGCCAGCAGTTGGAGTGAAGCTTTCTTT
CDR3 protein: CASSWSEAFF

D gene: TRBD2
V gene: TRBV7-3
clone size: NA
J gene: TRBJ2-3
CDR3 DNA: TGTGCCAGCAGCTTTGCGGGGGGAAGCACAGATACGCAGTATTTT
CDR3 protein: CASSFAGGSTDTQYF